This T cell receptor (beta chain) was documented in a study of T cell clonality in common variable immunodeficiency. Study results and caveats: Reportedly, TCR beta sequences from common variable immunodeficiency showed fewer deletions and N-nucleotide insertions. Compared with controls, CVID subjects had fewer shared TCRbeta clones. Repertoire-complication correlations in CVID were limited by patient heterogeneity.

This clone showed up many times. The target antigen is unknown. Most patients and controls had Caucasian heritage. Donors gave roughly 5 to 8 ml heparinized peripheral whole blood. The table came from immunoSEQ multiplex PCR; TCRdb's copy has only in-frame clones and leaves some out. Listed here are 26,000 or so clones without any singletons, the top ten holding 24%. Source material: peripheral blood mononuclear cells. This sequence was found in a human donor with common variable immunodeficiency.

CDR3 region: CASSDSGRGPITGELFF. CDR3 bases read: TGTGCCAGCAGTGACTCGGGCAGGGGCCCGATCACCGGGGAG. This chain links TRBV6-4 with TRBJ2-2; possibly TRBD1 for D (6 bases). The CDR3 end falls 3 residues outside the read, so it is completed with the germline J gene. The CDR3 extends over 17 amino acids. In germline, CDR1 is MRHNA, CDR2 SNTAGT. V shed 0 bases and J shed 4 bases, with 15 bases lying between them.